The clone carrying this TCR beta chain was seen only a few times. The sample belongs to a study of molecular identifiers for immune sequencing clone quantification. CDR1 and CDR2 (germline): MNHEY, SVGAGI. Deletions cut 5 bases from V and 9 bases from J, with 15 bases between. This CDR3 region has 13 residues. TCRdb processed the PCR reads anew with MiXCR; each CDR3 protein has one entry. The sample holds roughly 320,000 distinct CDR3 sequences; about 23% are singletons and the top ten take around 0.74%. Sequenced: naive CD8+ T cells from blood, with Jurkat cell RNA spiked in. Subset defined: FACS-sorted CD8+CD4-CCR7+CD45RA+ naive T cells. The chain joins TRBV6-5 to TRBJ2-3; D possibly matches TRBD1 or TRBD2 (5 bases each). This TCR was sampled from a human donor in good health. Some libraries in this study had Jurkat cell RNA spiked in. CDR3 DNA sequence: TGTGCCAGCAGTAGAGGGGAATCGGGAACGCAGTATTTT. As protein: CASSRGESGTQYF.